This TCR beta chain was obtained from a study of cytomegalovirus exposure and HLA in healthy donors. Study-level findings and limits: TCR association rates varied by HLA locus in a later analysis, with DRB1 highest and HLA-C lowest. Certain sequence variants were highly shared and formed a cluster, and this cluster was likely a sequencing artifact. TCR beta V- and J-gene trimming was later associated with a missense DCLRE1C variant. Earlier analysis looked at TCR beta V segments, and most were productive about 90% or about 30% of the time.

This PCR relied on a set of 60 Vbeta primers and 13 Jbeta primers. Sequencing was performed with immunoSEQ multiplex PCR; in TCRdb, only in-frame clones are kept and a portion is missing. In the table there are roughly 200,000 clones, more than 75% of which are singletons. Concerning this clone itself: As yet, its antigen is unknown.

The V segment lost 6 bases and the J segment 6 bases; nucleotides outside the gene matches: 10. This CDR3 is built from 15 residues. Germline CDR1 MNHEY, CDR2 SMNVEV (reference sequence). This clonotype was obtained from a man between 40 and 49 years old in good health and CMV-seropositive. The chain couples TRBV27 to TRBJ1-5; TRBD1 agrees at 8 bases. The source material was PBMCs. The CDR3 here is CASSPQWTGRQPQHF. CDR3 nucleotide sequence: TGTGCCAGCAGCCCGCAATGGACAGGGCGTCAGCCCCAGCATTTT.